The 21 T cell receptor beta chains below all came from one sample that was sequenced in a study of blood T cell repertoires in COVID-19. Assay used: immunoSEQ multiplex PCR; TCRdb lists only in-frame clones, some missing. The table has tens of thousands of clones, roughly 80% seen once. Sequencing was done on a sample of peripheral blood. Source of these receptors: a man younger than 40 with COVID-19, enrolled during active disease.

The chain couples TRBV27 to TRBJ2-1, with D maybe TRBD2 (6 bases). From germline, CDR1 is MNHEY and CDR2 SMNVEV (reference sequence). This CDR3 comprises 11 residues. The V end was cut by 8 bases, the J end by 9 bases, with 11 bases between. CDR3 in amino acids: CASGDGGEQFF. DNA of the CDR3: TGTGCCAGCGGCGACGGGGGTGAGCAGTTCTTC.

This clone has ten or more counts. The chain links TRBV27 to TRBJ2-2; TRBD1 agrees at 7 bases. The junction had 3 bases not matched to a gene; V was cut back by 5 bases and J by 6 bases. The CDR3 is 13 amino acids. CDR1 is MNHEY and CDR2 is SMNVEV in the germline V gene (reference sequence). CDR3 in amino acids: CASSDQGAGELFF. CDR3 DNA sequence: TGTGCCAGCAGTGATCAGGGGGCCGGGGAGCTGTTTTTT.

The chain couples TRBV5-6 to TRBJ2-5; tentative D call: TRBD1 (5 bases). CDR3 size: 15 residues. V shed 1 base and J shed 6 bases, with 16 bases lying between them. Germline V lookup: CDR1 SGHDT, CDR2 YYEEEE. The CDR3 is CASSLLLQGAKTQYF. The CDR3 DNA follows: TGTGCCAGCAGCTTGTTGCTTCAGGGCGCAAAGACCCAGTACTTC.

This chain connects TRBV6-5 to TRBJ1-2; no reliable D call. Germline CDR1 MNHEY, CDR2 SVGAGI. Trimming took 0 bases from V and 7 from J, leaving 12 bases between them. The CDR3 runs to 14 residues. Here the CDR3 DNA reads TGTGCCAGCAGTTACTCGAGGGTTGAGGCTGGCTACACCTTC. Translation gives CASSYSRVEAGYTF.

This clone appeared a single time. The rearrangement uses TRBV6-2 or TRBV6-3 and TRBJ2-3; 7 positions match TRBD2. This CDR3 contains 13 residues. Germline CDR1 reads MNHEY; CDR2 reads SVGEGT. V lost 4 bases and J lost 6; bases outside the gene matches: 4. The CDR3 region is CASSWDYFDTQYF. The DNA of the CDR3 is TGTGCCAGCAGTTGGGACTATTTCGATACGCAGTATTTT.

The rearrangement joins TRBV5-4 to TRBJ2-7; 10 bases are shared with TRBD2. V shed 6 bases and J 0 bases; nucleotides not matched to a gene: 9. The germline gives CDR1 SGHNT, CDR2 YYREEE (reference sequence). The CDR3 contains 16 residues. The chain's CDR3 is CASTVAGGTNSYEQYF. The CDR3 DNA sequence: TGTGCCAGCACGGTAGCGGGAGGTACCAACTCCTACGAGCAGTACTTC.

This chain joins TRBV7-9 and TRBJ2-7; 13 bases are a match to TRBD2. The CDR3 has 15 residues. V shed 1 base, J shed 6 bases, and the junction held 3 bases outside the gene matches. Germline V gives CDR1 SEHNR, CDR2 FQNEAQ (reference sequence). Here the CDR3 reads CASSLVTSGRIEQYF. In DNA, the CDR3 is TGTGCCAGCAGCTTAGTGACTAGCGGGAGGATCGAGCAGTACTTC.

The CDR3 here is CASRQTGRNTEAFF. In DNA, the CDR3 is TGTGCCAGCAGACAGACAGGGCGGAACACTGAAGCTTTCTTT. The chain employs TRBV28 and TRBJ1-1, with 7 bases lining up with TRBD1. The germline gives CDR1 MDHEN, CDR2 SYDVKM. The CDR3 has 14 amino acids. The V gene end was trimmed by 6 bases and the J gene end by 1 base; junction bases not matched to a gene: 5.

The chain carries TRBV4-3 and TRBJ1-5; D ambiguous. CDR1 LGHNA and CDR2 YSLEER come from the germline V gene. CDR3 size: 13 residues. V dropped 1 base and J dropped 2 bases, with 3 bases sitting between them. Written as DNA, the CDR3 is TGCGCCAGCAGCCAAGGAGGCAATCAGCCCCAGCATTTT. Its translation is CASSQGGNQPQHF.

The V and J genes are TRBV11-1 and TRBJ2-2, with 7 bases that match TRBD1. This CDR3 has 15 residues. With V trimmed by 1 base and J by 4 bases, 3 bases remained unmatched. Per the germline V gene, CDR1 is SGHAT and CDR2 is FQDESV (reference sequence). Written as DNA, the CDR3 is TGTGCCAGCAGCTTAGACAGGGGAGTCACCGGGGAGCTGTTTTTT. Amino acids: CASSLDRGVTGELFF.

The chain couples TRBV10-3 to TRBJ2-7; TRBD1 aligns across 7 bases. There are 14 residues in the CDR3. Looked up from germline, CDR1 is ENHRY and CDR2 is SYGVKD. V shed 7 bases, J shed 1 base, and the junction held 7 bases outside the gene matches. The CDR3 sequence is CAIMKGTESYEQYF. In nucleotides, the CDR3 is TGTGCCATCATGAAGGGGACAGAATCCTACGAGCAGTACTTC.

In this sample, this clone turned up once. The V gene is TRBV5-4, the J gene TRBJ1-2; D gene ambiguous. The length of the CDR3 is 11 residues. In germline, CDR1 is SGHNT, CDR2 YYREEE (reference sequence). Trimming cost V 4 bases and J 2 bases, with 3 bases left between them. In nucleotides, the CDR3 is TGTGCCAGCAGCCTGAACTATGGCTACACCTTC. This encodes CASSLNYGYTF.

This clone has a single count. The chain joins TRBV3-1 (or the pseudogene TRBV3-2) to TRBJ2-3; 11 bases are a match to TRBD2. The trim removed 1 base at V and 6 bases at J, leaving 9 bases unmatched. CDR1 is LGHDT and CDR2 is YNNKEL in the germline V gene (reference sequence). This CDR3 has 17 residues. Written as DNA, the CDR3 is TGTGCCAGCAGCCAAGGCCGACTAGCGGGAAGGTTTGATACGCAGTATTTT. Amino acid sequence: CASSQGRLAGRFDTQYF.

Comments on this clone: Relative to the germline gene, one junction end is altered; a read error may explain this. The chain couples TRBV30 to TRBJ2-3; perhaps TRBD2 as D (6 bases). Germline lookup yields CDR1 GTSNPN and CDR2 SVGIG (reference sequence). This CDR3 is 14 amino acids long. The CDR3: CAWGKTRSRDTQYF. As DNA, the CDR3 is TGTGCCTGGGGAAAGACTAGGAGCAGAGATACGCAGTATTTT.

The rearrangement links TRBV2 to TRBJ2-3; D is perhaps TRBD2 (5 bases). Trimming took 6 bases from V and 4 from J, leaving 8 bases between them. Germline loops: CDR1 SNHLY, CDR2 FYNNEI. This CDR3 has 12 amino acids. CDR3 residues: CASRDLSDTQYF. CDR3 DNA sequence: TGTGCCAGCAGGGACTTGTCAGATACGCAGTATTTT.

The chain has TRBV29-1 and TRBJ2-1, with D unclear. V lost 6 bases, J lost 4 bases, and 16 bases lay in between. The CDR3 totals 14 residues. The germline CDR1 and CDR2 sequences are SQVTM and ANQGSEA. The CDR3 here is CSVLPGPLYNEQFF. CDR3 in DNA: TGCAGCGTATTACCGGGTCCCCTATACAATGAGCAGTTCTTC.

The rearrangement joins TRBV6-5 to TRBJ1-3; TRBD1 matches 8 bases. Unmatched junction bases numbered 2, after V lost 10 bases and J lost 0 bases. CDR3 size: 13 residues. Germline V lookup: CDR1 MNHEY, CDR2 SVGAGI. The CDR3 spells CATTGGSGNTIYF. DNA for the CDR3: TGTGCCACCACAGGGGGCTCTGGAAACACCATATATTTT.

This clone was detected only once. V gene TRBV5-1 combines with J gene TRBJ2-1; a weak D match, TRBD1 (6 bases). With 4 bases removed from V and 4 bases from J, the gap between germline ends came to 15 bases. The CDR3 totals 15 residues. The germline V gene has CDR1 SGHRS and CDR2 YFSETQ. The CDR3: CASSPRQAGYNEQFF. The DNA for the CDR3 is TGCGCCAGCAGCCCCAGACAGGCAGGGTACAATGAGCAGTTCTTC.

CDR3 in DNA: TGTGCCAGCAGCTTGTCGAGCGGAGGCACAGATACGCAGTATTTT. Amino acid sequence: CASSLSSGGTDTQYF. The rearrangement uses TRBV11-2 and TRBJ2-3; tentative D call: TRBD2 (5 bases). V lost 3 bases to trimming and J lost 1 base, with 11 bases between them. Germline CDR1 is SGHAT and CDR2 is FQNNGV. The length of the CDR3 is 15 residues.

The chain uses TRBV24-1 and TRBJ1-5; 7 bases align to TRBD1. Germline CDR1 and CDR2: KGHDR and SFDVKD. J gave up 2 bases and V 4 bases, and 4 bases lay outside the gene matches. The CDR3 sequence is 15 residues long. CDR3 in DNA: TGTGCCACCAGTGACGACAGGGCTGGCAATCAGCCCCAGCATTTT. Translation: CATSDDRAGNQPQHF.

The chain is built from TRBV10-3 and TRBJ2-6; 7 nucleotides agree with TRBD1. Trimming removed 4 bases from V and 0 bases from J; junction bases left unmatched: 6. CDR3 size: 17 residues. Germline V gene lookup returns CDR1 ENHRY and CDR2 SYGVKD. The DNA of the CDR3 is TGTGCCATCAGTGTAAGGGGGCTAGACTCTGGGGCCAACGTCCTGACTTTC. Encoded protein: CAISVRGLDSGANVLTF.